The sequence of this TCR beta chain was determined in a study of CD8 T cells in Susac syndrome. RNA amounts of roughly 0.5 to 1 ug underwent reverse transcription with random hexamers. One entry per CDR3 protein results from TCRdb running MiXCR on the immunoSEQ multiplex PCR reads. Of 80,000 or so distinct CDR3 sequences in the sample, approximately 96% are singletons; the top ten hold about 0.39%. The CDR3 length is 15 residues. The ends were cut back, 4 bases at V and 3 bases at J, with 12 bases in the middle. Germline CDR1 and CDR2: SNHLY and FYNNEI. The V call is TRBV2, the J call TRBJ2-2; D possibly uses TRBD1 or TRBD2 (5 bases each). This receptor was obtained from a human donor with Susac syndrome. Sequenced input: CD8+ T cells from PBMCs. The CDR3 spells CASSGDGAHTGELFF. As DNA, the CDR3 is TGTGCCAGCAGTGGCGACGGGGCGCACACCGGGGAGCTGTTTTTT.